Given below is one T cell receptor (beta chain) in context. The table came from immunoSEQ multiplex PCR; TCRdb's copy has only in-frame clones and leaves some out. The table lists some 130,000 clones, approximately 91% of them singletons, with less than 1.3% in the top ten. This record belongs to a study of T cell responses to AZD1222 COVID-19 vaccine. Between the trimmed V and J ends, which lost 2 bases and 7 bases, there was a span of 6 bases. Germline V gene lookup returns CDR1 SGHNT and CDR2 YENEEA. This CDR3 comprises 12 residues. Sample: peripheral blood, taken 28 days after the second AZD1222 dose. The TCR was taken from an adult who received the AZD1222 COVID-19 vaccine. The gene calls are TRBV11-3 and TRBJ2-1; D call uncertain. CDR3 loop: CASSLSANEQFF. DNA for the CDR3: TGTGCCAGCAGCTTAAGCGCTAATGAGCAGTTCTTC.